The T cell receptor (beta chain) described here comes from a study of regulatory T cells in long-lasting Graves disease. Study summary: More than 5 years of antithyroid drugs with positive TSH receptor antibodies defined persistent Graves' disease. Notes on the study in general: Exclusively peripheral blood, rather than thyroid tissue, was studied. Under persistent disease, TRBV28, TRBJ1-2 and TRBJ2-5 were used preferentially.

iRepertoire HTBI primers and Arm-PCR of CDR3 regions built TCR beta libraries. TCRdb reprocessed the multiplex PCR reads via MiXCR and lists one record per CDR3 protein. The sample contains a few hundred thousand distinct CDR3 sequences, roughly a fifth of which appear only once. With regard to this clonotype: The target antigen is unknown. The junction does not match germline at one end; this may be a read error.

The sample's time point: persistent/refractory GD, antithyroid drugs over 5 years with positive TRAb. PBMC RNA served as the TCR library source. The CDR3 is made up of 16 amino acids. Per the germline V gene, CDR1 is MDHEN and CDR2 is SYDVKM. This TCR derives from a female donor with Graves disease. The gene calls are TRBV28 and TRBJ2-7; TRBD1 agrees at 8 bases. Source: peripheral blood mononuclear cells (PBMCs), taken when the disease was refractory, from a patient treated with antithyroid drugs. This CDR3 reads CASRNLIDRGTYGQYF. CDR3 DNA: TGTGCCAGCAGAAACTTGATAGACAGGGGAACCTACGGGCAGTACTTC.